This is a list of T cell receptor beta chains from one sample in a study of T cell responses to AZD1222 COVID-19 vaccine. Using immunoSEQ multiplex PCR, the repertoire was profiled, and TCRdb retains in-frame clones only, with some absent. The table lists 45,000 to 65,000 clones, around nine tenths of them singletons, with approximately 14% in the top ten. The sample consisted of peripheral blood, taken on day 0 of AZD1222 vaccination. All receptors come from an adult in good health. Each CDR3 is given with its conserved first and last residue. The order of the fields is V gene, clone size, D gene, J gene, CDR3 DNA, CDR3 protein. D genes are given only for firm matches. Not all rows give a size; the values are once, few, many and, for expanded clones, a class.

v_call: TRBV6-5
clone_size: NA
d_call: TRBD1
j_call: TRBJ2-1
cdr3_nt: TGTGCCAGTTTTTCTCGGGACAGGGGTTACAATGAGCAGTTCTTC
cdr3_aa: CASFSRDRGYNEQFF

v_call: TRBV5-6
clone_size: NA
d_call: NA
j_call: TRBJ2-1
cdr3_nt: TGTGCCAGCAGCCGAGGATTTATTGAGCAGTTCTTC
cdr3_aa: CASSRGFIEQFF

v_call: TRBV19
clone_size: few
d_call: NA
j_call: TRBJ2-7
cdr3_nt: TGTGCCAGTAGTATAGGAGGAGGGACCTACGAGCAGTACTTC
cdr3_aa: CASSIGGGTYEQYF

v_call: TRBV7-8
clone_size: NA
d_call: TRBD2
j_call: TRBJ2-1
cdr3_nt: TGTGCCAGCAGCAACAGCGGGAACTCCTACAATGAGCAGTTCTTC
cdr3_aa: CASSNSGNSYNEQFF

v_call: TRBV4-1
clone_size: NA
d_call: NA
j_call: TRBJ2-5
cdr3_nt: TGCGCCAGCAGCCAAAGCCTACAAGAGACCCAGTACTTC
cdr3_aa: CASSQSLQETQYF

v_call: TRBV27
clone_size: NA
d_call: NA
j_call: TRBJ2-1
cdr3_nt: TGTGCCAGCAGTTTGGCAGGGGGGGTCAAGCGGGACAATGAGCAGTTCTTC
cdr3_aa: CASSLAGGVKRDNEQFF

v_call: TRBV11-2
clone_size: NA
d_call: TRBD2
j_call: TRBJ2-5
cdr3_nt: TGTGCCAGCAGCTTAGATATTGGGCGGGAGAGGGAGACCCAGTACTTC
cdr3_aa: CASSLDIGRERETQYF

v_call: TRBV6-1
clone_size: NA
d_call: TRBD1
j_call: TRBJ1-1
cdr3_nt: TGTGCCAGCAGTGAACTCCCAAGGGGGCGTTTAGCTTTCTTT
cdr3_aa: CASSELPRGRLAFF

v_call: TRBV9
clone_size: NA
d_call: TRBD1
j_call: TRBJ2-7
cdr3_nt: TGTGCCAGCAGCGTAGCCGACAGGGGCGAGCAGTACTTC
cdr3_aa: CASSVADRGEQYF

v_call: TRBV6-6
clone_size: NA
d_call: NA
j_call: TRBJ1-2
cdr3_nt: TGTGCCAGCAGTTCCAGTGGGTATGGCTACACCTTC
cdr3_aa: CASSSSGYGYTF

v_call: TRBV11-3
clone_size: NA
d_call: NA
j_call: TRBJ1-5
cdr3_nt: TGTGCCAGCAGCGCCCACCCCGGTCAGCCCCAGCATTTT
cdr3_aa: CASSAHPGQPQHF

v_call: TRBV15
clone_size: NA
d_call: TRBD1
j_call: TRBJ1-3
cdr3_nt: TGTGCCACCAGCAGCGGCGGACAGGTTCGGGGAAACACCATATATTTT
cdr3_aa: CATSSGGQVRGNTIYF

v_call: TRBV2
clone_size: NA
d_call: NA
j_call: TRBJ1-2
cdr3_nt: TGTGCCAGCAGTGTTTTAGGGATCTATGGCTACACCTTC
cdr3_aa: CASSVLGIYGYTF

v_call: TRBV3-1/TRBV3-2
clone_size: once
d_call: NA
j_call: TRBJ1-1
cdr3_nt: TGTGCCAGCAGCCAAGTTGGGGTAGACACTGAAGCTTTCTTT
cdr3_aa: CASSQVGVDTEAFF

v_call: TRBV7-2
clone_size: NA
d_call: NA
j_call: TRBJ1-6
cdr3_nt: TGTGCCAGCAGCTTTGACTTCGATTCACCCCTCCACTTT
cdr3_aa: CASSFDFDSPLHF

v_call: TRBV11-2
clone_size: NA
d_call: TRBD2
j_call: TRBJ2-7
cdr3_nt: TGTGCCAGCAGCTTATTTCTAGCGGGAGTCGAGCAGTACTTC
cdr3_aa: CASSLFLAGVEQYF

v_call: TRBV15
clone_size: NA
d_call: TRBD2
j_call: TRBJ2-2
cdr3_nt: TGTGCCACCAGCTCAGTGGTAGCGGGATTAAACACCGGGGAGCTGTTTTTT
cdr3_aa: CATSSVVAGLNTGELFF

v_call: TRBV11-3
clone_size: NA
d_call: NA
j_call: TRBJ2-3
cdr3_nt: TGTGCCAGCAGCTTAGGGGGACTCCGGGTCACAGATACGCAGTATTTT
cdr3_aa: CASSLGGLRVTDTQYF

v_call: TRBV7-2
clone_size: NA
d_call: TRBD2
j_call: TRBJ2-7
cdr3_nt: TGTGCCAGCAGCTTAGCGGGGAGGGGCGTTGCCTACGAGCAGTACTTC
cdr3_aa: CASSLAGRGVAYEQYF